Shown below are 14 T cell receptor beta chains from a single sample sequenced in a study of identical twins listed by TCRdb under 2016. Library prep was done by 5' RACE. Sequencing was carried out with an Illumina HiSeq 2000. TCRdb reworked the public reads: Q25 trimming with fastp, MiXCR clone assembly, productive beta chains retained. Each CDR3 protein gets just one entry, which takes the most common genes and DNA from the rows behind it. In this sample the table shows about 920,000 distinct CDR3 sequences, 9% to 15% of which occur a single time. The ten largest clones take up around 1.5% of the sample. The sample was also reused in another study, on yellow fever vaccine responses in identical twins.

Sequencing was performed on PBMCs. These receptors were collected from a woman younger than 30 in good health.

In this sample, this clonotype turned up a few times. V is TRBV24-1 and J is TRBJ2-1; 11 positions match TRBD2. This CDR3 is built from 17 residues. CDR1 is KGHDR, CDR2 SFDVKD, per germline. Unmatched junction bases numbered 7, after V lost 7 bases and J lost 0 bases. The CDR3 loop is CATSQGLAESSYNEQFF. CDR3 in DNA: TGTGCCACCAGCCAGGGACTAGCGGAGAGCTCCTACAATGAGCAGTTCTTC.

This clonotype was recorded a few times. J is TRBJ2-1 and V is TRBV20-1, with D maybe TRBD1 (6 bases). CDR3 length: 14 residues. The V end was cut by 3 bases, the J end by 3 bases, with 12 bases between. Germline V CDR1 and CDR2: DFQATT, SNEGSKA (reference sequence). In DNA, the CDR3 is TGCAGTGCTAGGAGGGACACTAGCTACAATGAGCAGTTCTTC. Encoded protein: CSARRDTSYNEQFF.

This clonotype was counted many times. The chain recombines TRBV5-1 with TRBJ2-3; 8 nucleotides line up with TRBD2. The CDR3 extends over 16 amino acids. The V gene's germline CDR1 is SGHRS and CDR2 YFSETQ. J was trimmed by 2 bases and V by 4 bases; bases with no gene match: 9. CDR3 DNA: TGCGCCAGCAGCCGCCGGACTAGCAGTAACACAGATACGCAGTATTTT. Translating gives CASSRRTSSNTDTQYF.

This clonotype was detected a few times. CDR3 residues: CASRKTDTDTQYF. In DNA, the CDR3 is TGTGCCAGCAGGAAAACAGACACAGATACGCAGTATTTT. The V call is TRBV2, the J call TRBJ2-3; D not certain. Per the germline V gene, CDR1 is SNHLY and CDR2 is FYNNEI. Between the trimmed V and J ends, which lost 6 bases and 2 bases, there was a span of 9 bases. The CDR3 sequence is 13 residues long.

This clonotype was counted between two and nine times. This chain uses TRBV15 with TRBJ2-4, with D possibly being TRBD1 or TRBD2 (5 bases each). The CDR3 is 15 amino acids. From germline, CDR1 is LNHNV and CDR2 YYDKDF (reference sequence). V was cut by 3 bases and J by 1 base, with 10 bases left in between. CDR3 sequence: CATSSFREAKNIQYF. Written as DNA, the CDR3 is TGTGCCACCAGCAGCTTCAGGGAGGCCAAAAACATTCAGTACTTC.

The sample holds a few counts of this clonotype. The chain recombines TRBV2 with TRBJ2-5; D possibly corresponds to TRBD1 (6 bases). Germline V CDR1 and CDR2: SNHLY, FYNNEI. Trimming stripped 8 bases from V and 6 bases from J, with 16 bases between. This CDR3 has 13 residues. CDR3 protein: CASRVAQGQTQYF. The CDR3 DNA sequence: TGTGCCAGCCGGGTTGCGCAGGGGCAGACCCAGTACTTC.

J is TRBJ2-1 and V is TRBV20-1; D is ambiguous. There are 14 residues in the CDR3. Trimming removed 0 bases from V and 12 bases from J, with 18 bases in between. Looked up from germline, CDR1 is DFQATT and CDR2 is SNEGSKA (reference sequence). The CDR3: CSARDYTGGWVQFF. The CDR3 region has the DNA TGCAGTGCTAGAGATTATACGGGCGGTTGGGTGCAGTTCTTC.

This clonotype has a count of ten or more. V is TRBV28 and J is TRBJ2-1; D remains ambiguous. CDR1 and CDR2 (germline): MDHEN, SYDVKM. This CDR3 is 14 amino acids long. The V and J ends lost 5 bases and 5 bases respectively, with 13 bases between them. CDR3 sequence reads: CASSTPSTNNEQFF. CDR3 coding DNA: TGTGCCAGCAGTACTCCTTCCACCAACAATGAGCAGTTCTTC.

This clonotype has more than one count but fewer than ten. The chain couples TRBV29-1 to TRBJ1-2; unclear D gene. Per the germline V gene, CDR1 is SQVTM and CDR2 is ANQGSEA. The CDR3 is 11 residues long. The V end was cut by 7 bases, the J end by 8 bases, with 14 bases between. The DNA of the CDR3 is TGCAGCGGAAGCCGGCAGAACGGCTACACCTTC. It codes for CSGSRQNGYTF.

This clonotype was picked up many times. This sequence joins TRBV12-3 or TRBV12-4 and TRBJ1-6; a weak D match, TRBD1 (5 bases). V lost 5 bases and J 6 bases, leaving 11 bases between the germline ends. This CDR3 is 14 amino acids long. The CDR3 DNA sequence: TGTGCCAGCAGTCCCCAGGGAGGTAATTCACCCCTCCACTTT. Its translation: CASSPQGGNSPLHF.

The rearrangement links TRBV11-2 to TRBJ1-3; no reliable D call. V was cut by 5 bases and J by 0 bases, with 5 bases left in between. Germline V gives CDR1 SGHAT, CDR2 FQNNGV. This CDR3 has 13 amino acids. The CDR3 loop is CASSTVSGNTIYF. CDR3 coding DNA: TGTGCCAGCAGCACAGTCTCTGGAAACACCATATATTTT. Full variable domain (outside the CDR3, taken from reference TRBV11-2 and TRBJ1-3): EAGVAQSPRYKIIEKRQSVAFWCNPISGHATLYWYQQILGQGPKLLIQFQNNGVVDDSQLPKDRFSAERLKGVDSTLKIQPAKLEDSAVYLCASSTVSGNTIYFGEGSWLTVV.

The gene calls are TRBV2 and TRBJ1-4; a weak D match, TRBD1 (5 bases). V was clipped by 6 bases and J by 6 bases, with 11 bases between them. Germline CDR1 is SNHLY and CDR2 is FYNNEI. The CDR3 loop spans 13 amino acids. Written as DNA, the CDR3 is TGTGCCAGCAGAGGGACGGAGTATGAAAAACTGTTTTTT. Protein product: CASRGTEYEKLFF.

This clonotype was seen more than once but under ten times. The chain employs TRBV5-1 and TRBJ1-1, with D unresolved. Per germline, CDR1 SGHRS and CDR2 YFSETQ. The CDR3 is 15 amino acids. Deletions cut 0 bases from V and 4 bases from J, with 13 bases between. CDR3 amino acids: CASSLEVVGSTEAFF. CDR3 in DNA: TGCGCCAGCAGCTTGGAGGTTGTGGGGAGCACTGAAGCTTTCTTT.

This rearrangement joins TRBV6-4 to TRBJ1-6; a weak D match, TRBD1 (5 bases). This CDR3 is 13 amino acids long. Germline CDR1 reads MRHNA; CDR2 reads SNTAGT. The V end was cut by 7 bases, the J end by 10 bases, with 14 bases between. This CDR3 reads CASKETVNSPLHF. The DNA of the CDR3 is TGTGCCAGCAAGGAGACAGTAAACTCACCCCTCCACTTT.